This T cell receptor (beta chain) was captured in a study of glioma-infiltrating T cells. Amplification of TCR alpha and beta CDR3 regions from RNA used iRepertoire nested multiplex PCR. For one-step reverse transcription and amplification, about 90-400 ng of tissue mRNA or PBMC total RNA was used. TCRdb analysed the multiplex PCR reads with MiXCR anew, one entry per CDR3 protein. The sample holds 100,000 to 150,000 distinct CDR3 sequences; roughly a quarter are singletons and the top ten take over 25%. A note on this clonotype: What it binds is unknown. The germline gene is not matched at one end of the junction; a read error may be the cause.

The length of the CDR3 is 14 residues. The germline V gene has CDR1 SGHAT and CDR2 FQNNGV. Study-level points and caveats: Only very few CDR3 sequences appeared in both tissue and blood. Gliomas, especially low-grade, showed above-expected tissue-blood divergence; non-neoplastic patients showed below.

The source material was glioma tissue, nonneoplastic brain tissue, or PBMCs (not recorded which). The chain is built from TRBV11-2 and TRBJ2-1, with TRBD1 matching 7 bases. This sequence was found in a human donor with low-grade glioma or glioblastoma, undergoing nonglioma brain surgery, or in good health (not recorded which). CDR3 residues: CASSPGTDDNGQFF. Written as DNA, the CDR3 is TGTGCCAGCAGCCCCGGGACAGACGACAATGGGCAGTTCTTC.